This is a list of T cell receptor beta chains from one sample in a study of blood T cell repertoires in COVID-19. Profiling relied on immunoSEQ multiplex PCR, and the TCRdb table lists in-frame clones only, not all of them. In the table there are tens of thousands of clones, more than 75% of which are singletons. Sample: peripheral blood. Source of these receptors: a human donor in a cohort sampled during active COVID-19. The CDR3 runs from the conserved cysteine through the conserved F or W. A D gene is named only where the DNA matches it firmly. The size field is filled for only some rows; it gives once, few, many or a size class.

v_call,j_call,clone_size,d_call,cdr3_nt,cdr3_aa
TRBV6-5,TRBJ2-7,.,TRBD1,TGTGCCAGCAGTTACTCCCCTACAGGGGGAGCCTACGAGCAGTACTTC,CASSYSPTGGAYEQYF
TRBV5-6,TRBJ1-1,.,TRBD1,TGTGCCAGCAGCCGGGACAGATCCTGGGTGGGGATGAACACTGAAGCTTTCTTT,CASSRDRSWVGMNTEAFF
TRBV6-4,TRBJ1-1,.,TRBD1,TGTGCCAGCAGTCGGGACAGTAACACTGAAGCTTTCTTT,CASSRDSNTEAFF
TRBV5-4,TRBJ2-2,.,.,TGTGCCAGCAGGGGGGGGGCGGACACCGGGGAGCTGTTTTTT,CASRGGADTGELFF
TRBV4-3,TRBJ1-3,.,TRBD1,TGCGCCAGCAGCCAAGGGGGGACAGTTGGAAACACCATATATTTT,CASSQGGTVGNTIYF
TRBV7-9,TRBJ2-7,.,.,TGTGCCAGCAGCAATCAGGGGGGCGACGAGCAGTACTTC,CASSNQGGDEQYF
TRBV5-5,TRBJ2-7,.,TRBD1,TGTGCCAGCAGCTTCCAGACAGGGTTCTACGAGCAGTACTTC,CASSFQTGFYEQYF
TRBV15,TRBJ2-7,.,.,TGTGCCACCAGCAGAGAGCGAGATTCCTACGAGCAGTACTTC,CATSRERDSYEQYF
TRBV9,TRBJ2-7,.,TRBD1,TGTGCCAGCAGCTCCGGGCTCGAACAGGGGGCGCAGCAGTACTTC,CASSSGLEQGAQQYF
TRBV7-7,TRBJ2-1,.,TRBD2,TGTGCTAGCAGCACTATAGCGGGGGGGCCCGTTGAGCAGTTCTTC,CASSTIAGGPVEQFF
TRBV6-6,TRBJ1-5,.,TRBD1,TGTGCCAGCAGTTTTACAGGGGGCCGCCAGCCCCAGCATTTT,CASSFTGGRQPQHF
TRBV5-1,TRBJ2-5,.,TRBD1,TGCGCCAGCAGCAGGGGACAGGTCCAAGAGACCCAGTACTTC,CASSRGQVQETQYF
TRBV7-3,TRBJ1-3,once,TRBD1,TGTGCCAGCAGCCCAGGACAGGGTCGGGGGATGCTGGACACCATATATTTT,CASSPGQGRGMLDTIYF
TRBV5-1,TRBJ2-5,.,TRBD2,TGCGCCAGCAGCTTATCGACTAGCACCCAAGAGACCCAGTACTTC,CASSLSTSTQETQYF
TRBV5-1,TRBJ2-7,once,TRBD1,TGCGCCAGCAGCTTATCAAGACAGGGGGGGTCCTACGAGCAGTACTTC,CASSLSRQGGSYEQYF
TRBV7-2,TRBJ2-7,medium-sized,TRBD1,TGTGCCAGCAGCTTCACGGGACAGGGCTACGAGCAGTACTTC,CASSFTGQGYEQYF
TRBV5-8,TRBJ2-5,.,.,TGTGCCAGCAGCTTGTACGGGTGGGAGACCCAGTACTTC,CASSLYGWETQYF
TRBV11-2,TRBJ2-7,.,TRBD1,TGTGCCAGCAGCTCCCGGGACAGGGGGGTTGTCGAGCAGTACTTC,CASSSRDRGVVEQYF
TRBV12-3/TRBV12-4,TRBJ1-1,.,.,TGTGCCAGCAGTTTTTACAGGAACACTGAAGCTTTCTTT,CASSFYRNTEAFF
TRBV3-1/TRBV3-2,TRBJ1-2,.,TRBD1,TGTGCCAGCAGTCTTAACGACAGGGATGAGAACTATGGCTACACCTTC,CASSLNDRDENYGYTF
TRBV13,TRBJ1-1,few,TRBD1,TGTGCCAGCAGCGATCACCGGGACAGAGGAAACACTGAAGCTTTCTTT,CASSDHRDRGNTEAFF
TRBV12-3/TRBV12-4,TRBJ1-2,.,.,TGTGCCAGCAGCGGGGGTTATGGCTACACCTTC,CASSGGYGYTF
TRBV4-2,TRBJ2-5,.,.,TGTGCCAGCAGCCAAGACCCACAAACAGGCTCGGGAGAGACCCAGTACTTC,CASSQDPQTGSGETQYF
TRBV4-1,TRBJ2-3,.,.,TGCGCCAGCAGCCGAGTAGACATGGGTTTTAGCACAGATACGCAGTATTTT,CASSRVDMGFSTDTQYF
TRBV3-1/TRBV3-2,TRBJ1-4,.,TRBD1,TGTGCCAGCAGCCAAGGTCAACAGGGGGGCGAAAAACTGTTTTTT,CASSQGQQGGEKLFF
TRBV12-3/TRBV12-4,TRBJ1-6,.,.,TGTGCCAGCAGGAGGGTTGATAATTCACCCCTCCACTTT,CASRRVDNSPLHF
TRBV19,TRBJ2-2,.,TRBD1,TGTGCCAGCAACCCGAAACAGGGGGCGGCGAACACCGGGGAGCTGTTTTTT,CASNPKQGAANTGELFF
TRBV7-9,TRBJ2-7,.,TRBD1,TGTGCCAGCAGCGCCTCCGGGACAGGTGCCTACGAGCAGTACTTC,CASSASGTGAYEQYF
TRBV7-9,TRBJ1-1,.,TRBD1,TGTGCCAGCAGCTTATCTCAGGGGGGCTTGAGTGAAGCTTTCTTT,CASSLSQGGLSEAFF
TRBV6-5,TRBJ1-2,once,TRBD1,TGTGCCAGCAGCGGGACAGGGGGCGGTGGCTACACCTTC,CASSGTGGGGYTF
TRBV10-3,TRBJ2-7,.,.,TGTGCCACCGTCCCCAGGGCAGGAGAAACGGGCGAGCAGTACTTC,CATVPRAGETGEQYF
TRBV30,TRBJ1-1,.,TRBD1,TGTGCCTGGAGTATGACAGGGTGGGGCACTGAAGCTTTCTTT,CAWSMTGWGTEAFF
TRBV27,TRBJ1-2,.,.,TGTGCCAGCAGTTTAGATGTCCAGGGCTCAAGCTACACCTTC,CASSLDVQGSSYTF
TRBV18,TRBJ1-6,once,TRBD1,TGTGCCAGCTCACCAGGCTCGGGACAGGTCCATTCACCCCTCCACTTT,CASSPGSGQVHSPLHF
TRBV5-1,TRBJ2-7,.,.,TGCGCCAGCAAACAGGGAAACTACGAGCAGTACTTC,CASKQGNYEQYF
TRBV6-6,TRBJ2-7,.,TRBD1,TGTGCCGGAGCACAGGGGGCTTTATACGAGCAGTACTTC,CAGAQGALYEQYF